Below are 30 T cell receptor beta chains sequenced from a single sample in a study of cytomegalovirus exposure and HLA in healthy donors. The PCR employed 60 Vbeta primers together with 13 Jbeta primers. Clones were sequenced by immunoSEQ multiplex PCR, and TCRdb holds only the in-frame ones, with some missing. The sample totals about 130,000 clones; its top ten clones hold approximately 1.8%. Material: PBMCs. These receptor sequences come from a man between 18 and 35 years old in good health and CMV-seronegative.

This chain joins TRBV4-2 and TRBJ2-1, with 7 bases aligning to TRBD1. Germline V lookup: CDR1 LGHNA, CDR2 YNFKEQ. V lost 4 bases, J lost 0 bases, and 3 bases stayed unmatched. The CDR3 is 15 amino acids. The DNA for the CDR3 is TGTGCCAGCAGCCTCTCAGGGGGCTCCTACAATGAGCAGTTCTTC. Translating gives CASSLSGGSYNEQFF.

The rearrangement uses TRBV5-1 and TRBJ2-3; 9 nucleotides agree with TRBD2. The ends lost 4 bases at V and 0 bases at J; junction bases unmatched: 3. Germline CDR1 and CDR2: SGHRS and YFSETQ. There are 15 residues in the CDR3. The CDR3 bases are TGCGCCAGCAGCCTAGGACTAGCGAGCACAGATACGCAGTATTTT. Residues: CASSLGLASTDTQYF.

The V gene is TRBV6-6, the J gene TRBJ1-4; TRBD1 is a possible D gene (6 bases). Trimming took 9 bases from V and 2 from J, leaving 13 bases between them. Germline CDR1 is MNHNY and CDR2 is SVGAGI (reference sequence). The CDR3 runs 14 residues. The CDR3 DNA sequence: TGTGCCAGTTTACAGGGCCCCACTAATGAAAAACTGTTTTTT. Translating gives CASLQGPTNEKLFF.

In nucleotides, the CDR3 is TGTGCCAGCAGCCCTATATCGGCGGTCAACTATGGCTACACCTTC. Translated, it gives CASSPISAVNYGYTF. The chain uses TRBV5-4 and TRBJ1-2; D gene uncertain. This CDR3 has 15 residues. Germline-derived CDR1 and CDR2 are SGHNT and YYREEE (reference sequence). V dropped 4 bases and J dropped 2 bases, with 15 bases sitting between them. The full variable domain, completed using reference TRBV5-4 and TRBJ1-2, is ETGVTQSPTHLIKTRGQQVTLRCSSQSGHNTVSWYQQALGQGPQFIFQYYREEENGRGNFPPRFSGLQFPNYSSELNVNALELDDSALYLCASSPISAVNYGYTFGSGTRLTVV.

The chain combines TRBV30 with TRBJ1-2; TRBD1 matches at 7 bases. Per germline, CDR1 GTSNPN and CDR2 SVGIG (reference sequence). Trimming removed 0 bases from V and 7 bases from J; junction bases left unmatched: 11. This CDR3 spans 15 amino acids. CDR3 amino acids: CAWSVPGGGAGGYTF. The CDR3 DNA is TGTGCCTGGAGTGTACCAGGAGGGGGCGCTGGTGGCTACACCTTC.

This chain uses TRBV7-4 with TRBJ2-3; 10 positions match TRBD2. Per germline, CDR1 SGHVT and CDR2 SQSDAQ. The ends lost 7 bases at V and 4 bases at J; junction bases unmatched: 8. The CDR3 runs to 15 residues. CDR3 nucleotide sequence: TGTGCCAGCAAACTAGCGGGGCTTGGTCCAGATACGCAGTATTTT. It yields the protein CASKLAGLGPDTQYF.

The rearrangement uses TRBV9 and TRBJ2-3, with D unresolved. Germline V gives CDR1 SGDLS, CDR2 YYNGEE. This CDR3 contains 14 residues. The V end lost 0 bases, the J end lost 0 bases, and 5 bases lay between the germline ends. CDR3 residues: CASSVVESTDTQYF. The CDR3 bases are TGTGCCAGCAGCGTAGTCGAGAGCACAGATACGCAGTATTTT.

This chain links TRBV30 with TRBJ2-7; 9 bases map to TRBD2. This CDR3 is built from 17 residues. The germline V gene encodes CDR1 GTSNPN and CDR2 SVGIG (reference sequence). J gave up 0 bases and V 4 bases, and 13 bases lay outside the gene matches. In DNA, the CDR3 is TGTGCCTGGACGCAAGCGGGGGGACGGGGAAGCTCCTACGAGCAGTACTTC. This encodes CAWTQAGGRGSSYEQYF. Full variable domain (rest looked up from reference TRBV30 and TRBJ2-7): SQTIHQWPATLVQPVGSPLSLECTVEGTSNPNLYWYRQAAGRGLQLLFYSVGIGQISSEVPQNLSASRPQDRQFILSSKKLLLSDSGFYLCAWTQAGGRGSSYEQYFGPGTRLTVT.

The chain is built from TRBV28 and TRBJ1-1; TRBD1 matches 10 bases. Germline CDR1 and CDR2: MDHEN and SYDVKM. The length of the CDR3 is 15 residues. Trimming cost V 7 bases and J 4 bases; bases outside gene matches: 9. DNA of the CDR3: TGTGCCAGCATAGGACAGGGGGGGGGAATCACTGAAGCTTTCTTT. The encoded protein is CASIGQGGGITEAFF.

The rearrangement links TRBV11-2 to TRBJ2-5; 12 bases match TRBD2. From germline, CDR1 is SGHAT and CDR2 FQNNGV. The J segment lost 1 base and the V segment lost 4 bases, leaving 4 bases of the junction unmatched. The CDR3 is 16 amino acids. The CDR3 loop reads CASSSTLAGGQETQYF. Here the CDR3 DNA reads TGTGCCAGCAGCTCGACACTAGCGGGGGGCCAAGAGACCCAGTACTTC. The variable domain in full, with the rest retrieved from reference TRBV11-2 and TRBJ2-5, is EAGVAQSPRYKIIEKRQSVAFWCNPISGHATLYWYQQILGQGPKLLIQFQNNGVVDDSQLPKDRFSAERLKGVDSTLKIQPAKLEDSAVYLCASSSTLAGGQETQYFGPGTRLLVL.

The chain carries TRBV4-3 and TRBJ1-2, with D hard to call. This CDR3 spans 13 amino acids. V dropped 1 base and J dropped 4 bases, with 7 bases sitting between them. In germline, CDR1 is LGHNA, CDR2 YSLEER. The DNA of the CDR3 is TGCGCCAGCAGCCAAGTAAACTTCTATGGCTACACCTTC. Its translation is CASSQVNFYGYTF.

The chain links TRBV28 to TRBJ2-2; TRBD2 might be the D (5 bases). V lost 6 bases to trimming and J lost 1 base, with 15 bases between them. Germline V CDR1 and CDR2: MDHEN, SYDVKM. CDR3 length equals 16 residues. The DNA of the CDR3 is TGTGCCAGCAGCCCCGGAGGTTGGGTGAACACCGGGGAGCTGTTTTTT. Its protein product is CASSPGGWVNTGELFF.

In DNA form, the CDR3 reads TGTGCCAGTAGTATTCCTAGCGGGGAAAAAGAGACCCAGTACTTC. It specifies CASSIPSGEKETQYF. The chain employs TRBV19 and TRBJ2-5; 9 bases fit TRBD2. After removal of 3 bases from V and 3 bases from J, the junction contained 5 bases not matched to a gene. The CDR3 is 15 amino acids. Germline V gives CDR1 LNHDA, CDR2 SQIVND (reference sequence).

Here the CDR3 reads CASSLERGANEKLFF. CDR3 in DNA: TGTGCCAGCAGCTTAGAACGGGGGGCTAATGAAAAACTGTTTTTT. The gene calls are TRBV11-2 and TRBJ1-4, with D maybe TRBD1 (5 bases). Per germline, CDR1 SGHAT and CDR2 FQNNGV. The CDR3 totals 15 residues. V was clipped by 0 bases and J by 3 bases, with 8 bases between them.

The chain employs TRBV4-1 and TRBJ2-3; D possibly corresponds to TRBD2 (6 bases). The germline V gene has CDR1 MGHRA and CDR2 YSYEKL. Trimming left V 4 bases short and J 2 bases short, with 25 bases between. The length of the CDR3 is 19 residues. The chain's CDR3 is CASSRSGGRGLLVTDTQYF. CDR3 nucleotides: TGCGCCAGCAGCCGTTCCGGGGGACGGGGTCTTTTGGTCACAGATACGCAGTATTTT.

The V call is TRBV15, the J call TRBJ2-1, with 8 bases that match TRBD1. The CDR3 is 16 amino acids. Germline CDR1 LNHNV, CDR2 YYDKDF (reference sequence). With V trimmed by 2 bases and J by 5 bases, 8 bases remained unmatched. The CDR3 coding sequence is TGTGCCACCAGCAGACCGCTCGGACAGGGCGACAATGAGCAGTTCTTC. This gives the protein CATSRPLGQGDNEQFF.

The chain links TRBV6-1 to TRBJ2-7; 7 nucleotides align to TRBD1. The CDR3 is 14 amino acids. Per germline, CDR1 MNHNS and CDR2 SASEGT. The trim removed 2 bases at V and 5 bases at J, leaving 6 bases unmatched. CDR3 sequence reads: CASSEPPDRDEQYF. CDR3 in DNA: TGTGCCAGCAGTGAACCCCCTGACAGGGACGAGCAGTACTTC.

The gene calls are TRBV28 and TRBJ1-1; D is unclear. This CDR3 has 13 residues. V shed 4 bases and J shed 8 bases, with 14 bases lying between them. Germline lookup yields CDR1 MDHEN and CDR2 SYDVKM. In DNA, the CDR3 is TGTGCCAGCAGTTATCTTGGGCTTATCGAAGCTTTCTTT. Its protein is CASSYLGLIEAFF.

V and J are TRBV19 and TRBJ1-2; the D gene is possibly TRBD1 (5 bases). This CDR3 has 13 residues. The V end was cut by 9 bases, the J end by 8 bases, with 19 bases between. CDR1 is LNHDA, CDR2 SQIVND, per germline (reference sequence). CDR3 loop: CASLGTPGGGYTF. The CDR3 bases are TGTGCCAGCCTCGGGACGCCCGGGGGGGGCTACACCTTC.

The chain combines TRBV5-1 with TRBJ2-5; TRBD1 aligns across 7 bases. V shed 4 bases, J shed 2 bases, and the junction held 11 bases outside the gene matches. Germline CDR1 and CDR2: SGHRS and YFSETQ. The CDR3 has 16 residues. The CDR3 bases are TGCGCCAGCAGCAGGGCCGGGACAGACATACAAGAGACCCAGTACTTC. Amino acid sequence: CASSRAGTDIQETQYF.

The chain uses TRBV7-2 and TRBJ2-7; TRBD2 might be the D (5 bases). V lost 7 bases and J lost 0, with 13 bases in between. Germline CDR1 SGHTA, CDR2 FQGNSA. This CDR3 has 14 residues. The CDR3 DNA reads TGTGCCAGCAAACCAGCGGTGAGCTCCTACGAGCAGTACTTC. This translates into CASKPAVSSYEQYF.

This sequence joins TRBV7-2 and TRBJ2-5; D is undetermined. Trimming removed 6 bases from V and 4 bases from J, with 12 bases in between. The germline gives CDR1 SGHTA, CDR2 FQGNSA. The CDR3 covers 13 residues. The CDR3 spells CASREASGETQYF. CDR3 nucleotide sequence: TGTGCCAGCAGGGAAGCGTCGGGAGAGACCCAGTACTTC.

The chain joins TRBV29-1 to TRBJ2-5; possibly TRBD1 for D (6 bases). The J call may be wrong; the DNA end is better matched by TRBJ2-7. Germline values: CDR1 SQVTM, CDR2 ANQGSEA. The CDR3 length is 14 residues. CDR3 residues: CSVAAGARGYEQYF. CDR3 nucleotide sequence: TGCAGCGTGGCAGCAGGGGCGCGCGGTTACGAGCAGTACTTC.

The V gene is TRBV7-9, the J gene TRBJ2-7, with D perhaps matching TRBD1 (7 bases). Germline-derived CDR1 and CDR2 are SEHNR and FQNEAQ (reference sequence). This CDR3 spans 13 amino acids. Between the trimmed V and J ends, which lost 2 bases and 6 bases, there was a span of 11 bases. CDR3 DNA: TGTGCCAGCAGCTTACCAGGGGGAGGCGAGCAGTACTTC. Protein sequence: CASSLPGGGEQYF.

The chain couples TRBV6-5 to TRBJ1-5; the D gene is possibly TRBD1 (5 bases). From germline, CDR1 is MNHEY and CDR2 SVGAGI. CDR3 size: 15 residues. Deletions cut 8 bases from V and 3 bases from J, with 17 bases between. DNA for the CDR3: TGTGCCAGCCCCTTCCTGGGGGGGACCAATCAGCCCCAGCATTTT. Amino acids: CASPFLGGTNQPQHF.

CDR3: CASSRNSGTSEGELFF. In DNA, the CDR3 is TGTGCCAGCAGCCGCAACTCCGGGACAAGCGAGGGGGAGCTGTTTTTT. The chain has TRBV7-2 and TRBJ2-2, with D possibly TRBD1 on 6 matching bases. CDR3 length: 16 amino acids. Trimming took off 5 bases at V and 8 bases at J, with 21 bases between the two ends. Germline lookup yields CDR1 SGHTA and CDR2 FQGNSA.

V and J are TRBV4-1 and TRBJ1-1; D is unclear. Germline V gene lookup returns CDR1 MGHRA and CDR2 YSYEKL. This CDR3 has 14 amino acids. V lost 2 bases to trimming and J lost 0 bases, with 7 bases between them. The CDR3 coding sequence is TGCGCCAGCAGCCAACCGAACATGAACACTGAAGCTTTCTTT. Residues: CASSQPNMNTEAFF.

This chain connects TRBV6-6 to TRBJ1-4, with TRBD1 matching over 7 bases. The CDR3 totals 14 residues. Germline V lookup: CDR1 MNHNY, CDR2 SVGAGI (reference sequence). With 10 bases clipped from V and 2 bases from J, the junction kept 7 bases outside the gene matches. The CDR3: CATQRDSTNEKLFF. Written as DNA, the CDR3 is TGTGCCACCCAGAGGGACAGTACTAATGAAAAACTGTTTTTT.

As DNA, the CDR3 is TGTGCCAGTAAACTTCGGGACAGCAACTCCTACGAGCAGTACTTC. Translation: CASKLRDSNSYEQYF. The chain employs TRBV19 and TRBJ2-7, with TRBD1 matching 7 bases. Germline CDR1 is LNHDA and CDR2 is SQIVND (reference sequence). The CDR3 length is 15 residues. J was trimmed by 0 bases and V by 7 bases; bases with no gene match: 9.

The chain employs TRBV4-3 and TRBJ1-3, with D uncertain. The CDR3 totals 18 residues. Trimming pared 0 bases from V and 0 bases from J, leaving 15 bases between. Germline CDR1 reads LGHNA; CDR2 reads YSLEER. The CDR3 sequence is CASSQDPPRPLSGNTIYF. CDR3 DNA sequence: TGCGCCAGCAGCCAAGATCCGCCGCGCCCCCTCTCTGGAAACACCATATATTTT.